Below are 15 T cell receptor beta chains sequenced from a single sample in a study of blood T cell repertoires in COVID-19. Profiling relied on immunoSEQ multiplex PCR, and the TCRdb table lists in-frame clones only, not all of them. The data hold about 190,000 clones, with about nine tenths observed a single time. Sequencing was carried out using peripheral blood. Receptors were obtained from a middle-aged man with acute or convalescent COVID-19.

The J gene is TRBJ1-2, the V gene TRBV5-5; D is possibly TRBD1 (5 bases). The CDR3 is 15 residues long. V was trimmed by 7 bases and J by 3 bases, leaving 19 bases between them. Germline CDR1 and CDR2: SGHKS and YYEKEE (reference sequence). The CDR3 coding sequence is TGTGCCAGCGCCTCGAGGTGGGGGAGGGACTATGGCTACACCTTC. This encodes CASASRWGRDYGYTF.

The V call is TRBV5-1, the J call TRBJ2-6, with a possible D match to TRBD1 (6 bases). The germline V gene encodes CDR1 SGHRS and CDR2 YFSETQ. This CDR3 spans 15 amino acids. V lost 4 bases to trimming and J lost 2 bases, with 10 bases between them. The chain's CDR3 is CASSPPGAGANVLTF. In DNA, the CDR3 is TGCGCCAGCAGCCCCCCAGGGGCTGGGGCCAACGTCCTGACTTTC.

The chain links TRBV11-2 to TRBJ2-7; 9 nucleotides match TRBD2. There are 14 residues in the CDR3. Trimming took 5 bases from V and 3 from J; bases not matched to a gene: 5. CDR1 and CDR2 (germline): SGHAT, FQNNGV. This chain's CDR3 is CASSPRGGLYEQYF. The CDR3 region has the DNA TGTGCCAGCAGCCCGCGGGGGGGACTCTACGAGCAGTACTTC.

The V and J genes are TRBV6-5 and TRBJ1-1; possible D gene TRBD1, 5 bases. Per the germline V gene, CDR1 is MNHEY and CDR2 is SVGAGI. V was shortened by 2 bases and J by 8 bases, with 12 bases between the two germline ends. The CDR3 loop spans 13 amino acids. CDR3 region: CASSYPGGAEAFF. CDR3 nucleotides: TGTGCCAGCAGTTACCCGGGGGGAGCGGAAGCTTTCTTT.

The rearrangement links TRBV6-5 to TRBJ2-5, with D tentatively TRBD1 (6 bases). CDR3 length: 13 residues. V dropped 8 bases and J dropped 1 base, with 11 bases sitting between them. Germline V gene lookup returns CDR1 MNHEY and CDR2 SVGAGI. The CDR3 DNA reads as TGTGCCAGCGGCGGACAGCCCCAAGAGACCCAGTACTTC. It translates to CASGGQPQETQYF.

J is TRBJ2-1 and V is TRBV4-3; no firm D call. V shed 1 base and J shed 8 bases, with 12 bases lying between them. CDR3 length equals 14 residues. Germline-derived CDR1 and CDR2 are LGHNA and YSLEER. The CDR3 is CASSQGAGLYEQFF. CDR3 nucleotides: TGCGCCAGCAGCCAAGGGGCAGGTTTGTATGAGCAGTTCTTC.

This clone was detected a few times. V gene TRBV6-1 combines with J gene TRBJ2-7; TRBD1 is a possible D gene (5 bases). Germline CDR1 reads MNHNS; CDR2 reads SASEGT. V was pared by 8 bases and J by 0 bases, with 14 bases between. The CDR3 runs 14 residues. The CDR3 loop reads CASRRVLRSYEQYF. CDR3 DNA sequence: TGTGCCAGCCGCAGGGTCCTCCGCTCCTACGAGCAGTACTTC.

The J gene is TRBJ2-5, the V gene TRBV2, with 8 nucleotides matching TRBD2. V trimming: 0 bases; J trimming: 0 bases; junction bases outside the gene matches: 9. Germline CDR1 reads SNHLY; CDR2 reads FYNNEI. The CDR3 has 18 residues. The CDR3 is CASSEALAGGEYQETQYF. As DNA, the CDR3 is TGTGCCAGCAGTGAAGCGCTTGCGGGGGGCGAGTACCAAGAGACCCAGTACTTC.

This clone has just one count. The chain carries TRBV5-1 and TRBJ1-1; no clear D. CDR3 length: 13 amino acids. Germline CDR1 SGHRS, CDR2 YFSETQ. Trimming took 3 bases from V and 2 from J, leaving 8 bases between them. CDR3 loop: CASSYTENTEAFF. The DNA of the CDR3 is TGCGCCAGCAGCTACACAGAAAACACTGAAGCTTTCTTT.

This chain links TRBV5-4 with TRBJ2-7; 9 nucleotides align to TRBD1. Germline CDR1 SGHNT, CDR2 YYREEE (reference sequence). The CDR3 consists of 15 residues. Germline trimming cut 4 bases from V and 7 bases from J; bases unmatched to any gene: 12. The CDR3 coding sequence is TGTGCCAGCAGCCCGGGACAGGGTCGATTGGGTGAGCAGTACTTC. Translated, it gives CASSPGQGRLGEQYF.

The chain has TRBV3-1 (or the pseudogene TRBV3-2) and TRBJ2-7, with D perhaps matching TRBD1 (6 bases). Germline V CDR1 and CDR2: LGHDT, YNNKEL (reference sequence). The germline V and J ends were trimmed by 4 bases and 5 bases, with 18 bases remaining between them. The CDR3 is 15 amino acids. DNA for the CDR3: TGTGCCAGCAGCCCGAACTTTCACAGGGATAACGAGCAGTACTTC. It encodes CASSPNFHRDNEQYF.

The CDR3 protein is CASSLVAQGGTEAFF. CDR3 nucleotide sequence: TGCGCCAGCAGCTTGGTAGCGCAGGGAGGGACTGAAGCTTTCTTT. V and J are TRBV5-1 and TRBJ1-1, with D possibly matching TRBD1 (5 bases). This CDR3 is 15 amino acids long. CDR1 is SGHRS and CDR2 is YFSETQ in the germline V gene. V was clipped by 0 bases and J by 5 bases, with 14 bases between them.

Only a few counts were recorded for this clone. V is TRBV5-1 and J is TRBJ1-2; D is unclear. Trimming stripped 6 bases from V and 1 base from J, with 13 bases between. The CDR3 has 14 amino acids. Germline V lookup: CDR1 SGHRS, CDR2 YFSETQ. CDR3 nucleotides: TGCGCCAGCACCAATCCGGGGAATAACTATGGCTACACCTTC. Translated: CASTNPGNNYGYTF. The entire variable domain, with the rest obtained from reference TRBV5-1 and TRBJ1-2, is as follows: KAGVTQTPRYLIKTRGQQVTLSCSPISGHRSVSWYQQTPGQGLQFLFEYFSETQRNKGNFPGRFSGRQFSNSRSEMNVSTLELGDSALYLCASTNPGNNYGYTFGSGTRLTVV.

The chain joins TRBV7-2 to TRBJ1-1, with D perhaps matching TRBD1 (5 bases). The length of the CDR3 is 15 residues. V was pared by 3 bases and J by 4 bases, with 15 bases between. From germline, CDR1 is SGHTA and CDR2 FQGNSA. In nucleotides, the CDR3 is TGTGCCAGCAGCTTTAAAGGGGTGGGTGGCACTGAAGCTTTCTTT. Translated: CASSFKGVGGTEAFF.

The rearrangement uses TRBV6-5 and TRBJ1-2; TRBD1 aligns across 8 bases. J lost 3 bases, V lost 2 bases, and 2 bases had no gene match. CDR3 length: 14 residues. The germline gives CDR1 MNHEY, CDR2 SVGAGI. The CDR3 DNA is TGTGCCAGCAGTTACCAGGGGGCCTACTATGGCTACACCTTC. It translates to CASSYQGAYYGYTF.